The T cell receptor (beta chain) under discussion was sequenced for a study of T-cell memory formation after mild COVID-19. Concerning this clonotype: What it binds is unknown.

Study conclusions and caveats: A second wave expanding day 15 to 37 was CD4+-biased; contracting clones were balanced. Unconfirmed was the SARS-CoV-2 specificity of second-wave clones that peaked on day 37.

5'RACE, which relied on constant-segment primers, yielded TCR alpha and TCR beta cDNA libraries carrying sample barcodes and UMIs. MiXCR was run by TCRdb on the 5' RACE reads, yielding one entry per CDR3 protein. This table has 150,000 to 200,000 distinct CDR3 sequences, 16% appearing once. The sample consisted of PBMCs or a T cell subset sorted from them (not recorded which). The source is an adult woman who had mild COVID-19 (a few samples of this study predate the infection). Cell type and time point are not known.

The CDR3 here is CAWTGTSVEQYF. In nucleotides, the CDR3 is TGTGCCTGGACCGGGACTAGCGTCGAGCAGTACTTC. The genes are TRBV30 and TRBJ2-7; TRBD2 aligns across 10 bases. Germline loops: CDR1 GTSNPN, CDR2 SVGIG (reference sequence). The CDR3 is 12 residues long. The V gene end was trimmed by 4 bases and the J gene end by 6 bases; junction bases not matched to a gene: 3.